These 25 T cell receptor beta chains share one sample of origin, sequenced in a study of Graves' ophthalmopathy and Graves' hyperthyroidism. RNA transcripts were the template, and TCR beta CDR3 regions were amplified from them. The first round was an RT-PCR with HTBI primers, and the second round was a multiplex PCR. MiXCR was run by TCRdb on the multiplex PCR reads, yielding one entry per CDR3 protein. The table shows over 650,000 distinct CDR3 sequences, with just over 40% occurring only once. The sequenced material came from peripheral blood. These receptors originate from an adult man with Graves' ophthalmopathy.

J is TRBJ1-4 and V is TRBV7-9; possible D gene TRBD1, 5 bases. CDR3 size: 18 residues. The germline gives CDR1 SEHNR, CDR2 FQNEAQ (reference sequence). V was shortened by 3 bases and J by 8 bases, with 25 bases between the two germline ends. CDR3 protein: CASSLGSSGASGGEKLFF. CDR3 in DNA: TGTGCCAGCAGCTTGGGATCCTCTGGGGCCTCCGGCGGAGAAAAACTGTTTTTT.

This clonotype appeared many times. The rearrangement links TRBV11-2 to TRBJ1-1; D is unclear. Trimming removed 5 bases from V and 1 base from J, with 14 bases in between. Germline V lookup: CDR1 SGHAT, CDR2 FQNNGV. The CDR3 totals 15 residues. CDR3 nucleotides: TGTGCCAGCAGCCCAGTGGCTCGGAAGAACACTGAAGCTTTCTTT. Translating gives CASSPVARKNTEAFF.

The J gene is TRBJ1-2, the V gene TRBV29-1; D ambiguous. CDR3 size: 10 residues. From germline, CDR1 is SQVTM and CDR2 ANQGSEA. Trimming left V 6 bases short and J 9 bases short, with 11 bases between. The CDR3 reads CSVASGSYTF. CDR3 DNA sequence: TGCAGCGTAGCATCGGGGAGCTACACCTTC.

This clonotype was recorded many times. The chain is built from TRBV10-3 and TRBJ1-1; a possible D gene is TRBD1 (5 bases). The CDR3 covers 12 residues. Germline V lookup: CDR1 ENHRY, CDR2 SYGVKD. Trimming left V 9 bases short and J 2 bases short, with 10 bases between. This CDR3 reads CAIRTINTEAFF. As DNA, the CDR3 is TGTGCCATACGGACAATCAACACTGAAGCTTTCTTT.

A remark on this clonotype: One base away lies a much larger clone, so this may be a sequencing read error. CDR3 bases: TGTGCCAGCAGCTCAGCCCCCGACCAGACCCAGTACTTC. This gives the protein CASSSAPDQTQYF. The chain uses TRBV11-2 and TRBJ2-5; no clear D gene. From germline, CDR1 is SGHAT and CDR2 FQNNGV. The CDR3 runs 13 residues. Trimming shortened V by 4 bases and J by 6 bases, and 12 bases separated the two germline ends.

This clonotype appeared many times. The chain is built from TRBV19 and TRBJ1-5; TRBD1 is a possible D gene (5 bases). The germline V gene encodes CDR1 LNHDA and CDR2 SQIVND (reference sequence). The germline V and J ends were trimmed by 3 bases and 2 bases, with 11 bases remaining between them. This CDR3 contains 15 residues. The CDR3 DNA reads TGTGCCAGTAGTATGTCCCGGGACGGCAATCAGCCCCAGCATTTT. Its translation: CASSMSRDGNQPQHF.

This clonotype showed up just a few times. The chain combines TRBV4-2 with TRBJ2-7; 14 bases are a match to TRBD2. In germline, CDR1 is LGHNA, CDR2 YNFKEQ. V gave up 7 bases and J gave up 5 bases; unmatched junction bases: 13. This CDR3 is built from 17 residues. The CDR3 DNA follows: TGTGCCAGCACCCCGGGACTAGCGGGAGCAGCGGTCAACGAGCAGTACTTC. Encoded protein: CASTPGLAGAAVNEQYF.

As to this clonotype: Likely a read error: the CDR3 ends without its conserved phenylalanine or tryptophan. The chain links TRBV20-1 to TRBJ1-1; D is perhaps TRBD1 (5 bases). CDR1 and CDR2 from the germline V gene are DFQATT and SNEGSKA (reference sequence). This CDR3 contains 14 residues. V gave up 6 bases and J gave up 3 bases, with 17 bases separating them. This CDR3 is CSALRRESYTEAFS. As DNA, the CDR3 is TGCAGTGCGTTACGCAGGGAGAGTTACACTGAAGCTTTCTCT.

There are a few counts of this clonotype. V gene TRBV12-3 or TRBV12-4 combines with J gene TRBJ2-2, with no clear D. V gave up 8 bases and J gave up 0 bases, with 16 bases separating them. This CDR3 comprises 16 residues. The CDR3 region is CASRPSTPANTGELFF. DNA for the CDR3: TGTGCCAGCCGACCTTCCACTCCCGCGAACACCGGGGAGCTGTTTTTT.

In its sample, this clonotype was seen many times. The chain carries TRBV2 and TRBJ1-5, with D perhaps TRBD1 (5 bases). This CDR3 comprises 15 residues. V gave up 7 bases and J gave up 5 bases, with 18 bases separating them. Looked up from germline, CDR1 is SNHLY and CDR2 is FYNNEI. The CDR3: CASTPGGERYQPQHF. In DNA form, the CDR3 reads TGTGCCAGCACCCCGGGGGGGGAAAGGTATCAGCCCCAGCATTTT.

This clonotype occurred many times. This chain uses TRBV20-1 with TRBJ2-2; unclear D gene. CDR1 and CDR2 from the germline V gene are DFQATT and SNEGSKA (reference sequence). The CDR3 sequence is 14 residues long. Trimming shortened V by 6 bases and J by 4 bases, and 15 bases separated the two germline ends. The CDR3 sequence: CSAPVVLGTGELFF. The CDR3, as DNA: TGCAGTGCCCCTGTTGTTCTGGGCACCGGGGAGCTGTTTTTT.

This clonotype has a count of ten or more. The chain combines TRBV7-6 with TRBJ1-4; D is unresolved. Trimming took 3 bases from V and 3 from J, leaving 14 bases between them. The CDR3 consists of 16 residues. Germline V CDR1 and CDR2: SGHVS, FNYEAQ. CDR3: CASSLQTGIPNEKLFF. The DNA of the CDR3 is TGTGCCAGCAGCTTGCAAACCGGGATCCCTAATGAAAAACTGTTTTTT.

To note about this clonotype: This CDR3 fails to terminate in the conserved phenylalanine or tryptophan, so it likely reflects a read error. This chain uses TRBV10-3 with TRBJ2-7; TRBD2 agrees at 13 bases. Germline CDR1 is ENHRY and CDR2 is SYGVKD. The CDR3 spans 17 residues. The CDR3 DNA sequence: TGTGCCAGCAGTCGTACAACTAGCGGGAGGGCCTGGTACGAGCAGTACCTC. This translates into CASSRTTSGRAWYEQYL.

V usage is TRBV20-1 and J usage is TRBJ1-3; D uncertain. This CDR3 comprises 14 residues. V was clipped by 3 bases and J by 8 bases, with 17 bases between them. Germline lookup yields CDR1 DFQATT and CDR2 SNEGSKA (reference sequence). The DNA of the CDR3 is TGCAGTGCTAGGTCTGGGAGGGCGGGCTACACCATATATTTT. Translation: CSARSGRAGYTIYF.

This clonotype was detected many times. The gene calls are TRBV19 and TRBJ1-2; 9 bases are shared with TRBD1. The CDR3 sequence is 15 residues long. Germline loops: CDR1 LNHDA, CDR2 SQIVND (reference sequence). Unmatched junction bases numbered 9, after V lost 5 bases and J lost 5 bases. This CDR3 reads CASSSSDRGTYGYTF. The CDR3 coding sequence is TGTGCCAGTAGTTCGTCGGACAGGGGAACATATGGCTACACCTTC. The full variable domain, rest sourced from reference TRBV19 and TRBJ1-2, is DGGITQSPKYLFRKEGQNVTLSCEQNLNHDAMYWYRQDPGQGLRLIYYSQIVNDFQKGDIAEGYSVSREKKESFPLTVTSAQKNPTAFYLCASSSSDRGTYGYTFGSGTRLTVV.

About this clonotype itself: Being one base from a much bigger clone, this may be a read error. The rearrangement joins TRBV19 to TRBJ2-5; D is possibly TRBD1 (7 bases). The germline gives CDR1 LNHDA, CDR2 SQIVND (reference sequence). This CDR3 is 16 amino acids long. Here the CDR3 reads CASSTPAGQRQDTQYF. The CDR3 nucleotides are TGTGCCAGTAGTACCCCTGCGGGACAGAGACAAGATACCCAGTACTTC.

This clonotype has more than one count but fewer than ten. V usage is TRBV7-9 and J usage is TRBJ2-5, with 10 bases aligning to TRBD2. This CDR3 is 18 amino acids long. Germline-derived CDR1 and CDR2 are SEHNR and FQNEAQ (reference sequence). With V trimmed by 6 bases and J by 4 bases, 17 bases remained unmatched. CDR3 DNA sequence: TGTGCCAGCAGTCTTATTAGAGGCCTAGCGGGAGTAGGAGAGACCCAGTACTTC. Translation: CASSLIRGLAGVGETQYF.

This clonotype was seen many times. The genes are TRBV19 and TRBJ1-5; D ambiguous. The CDR3 length is 12 residues. Per germline, CDR1 LNHDA and CDR2 SQIVND (reference sequence). V was cut by 4 bases and J by 5 bases, with 6 bases left in between. In DNA form, the CDR3 reads TGTGCCAGTAGTAAGGTTTATCAGCCCCAGCATTTT. This translates into CASSKVYQPQHF.

Concerning this clonotype itself: Compared with germline, one end of the junction differs, possibly owing to a read error. The chain employs TRBV20-1 and TRBJ2-7; D gene uncertain. The germline V gene has CDR1 DFQATT and CDR2 SNEGSKA (reference sequence). This CDR3 contains 13 residues. CDR3 nucleotide sequence: TGCAGTGCTAGAAGTAGGTCATCCTACAAGCAGTACTTC. Protein product: CSARSRSSYKQYF.

This clonotype was seen only once. A clone one base away is much larger, so this may be a read error. The CDR3 sequence: CASSAAGGSDEQYF. DNA for the CDR3: TGTGCCAGCAGCGCCGCCGGGGGATCAGACGAGCAGTACTTC. This chain connects TRBV9 to TRBJ2-7, with a tentative D call TRBD2 (6 bases). The CDR3 is 14 amino acids. V was trimmed by 3 bases and J by 5 bases, leaving 15 bases between them. Germline V CDR1 and CDR2: SGDLS, YYNGEE.

The chain joins TRBV5-1 to TRBJ2-3; D is possibly TRBD1 or TRBD2 (5 bases each). Trimming pared 6 bases from V and 2 bases from J, leaving 13 bases between. Germline V gene sequence: CDR1 SGHRS, CDR2 YFSETQ. The CDR3 totals 14 residues. This CDR3 is CASTVRGHTDTQYF. The CDR3 nucleotides are TGCGCCAGCACAGTACGGGGCCACACAGATACGCAGTATTTT.

This clonotype has a count of ten or more. This chain joins TRBV7-2 and TRBJ2-5; 7 nucleotides line up with TRBD1. Germline assignment: CDR1 SGHTA and CDR2 FQGNSA. CDR3 length: 15 residues. With V trimmed by 4 bases and J by 1 base, 6 bases remained unmatched. Written as DNA, the CDR3 is TGTGCCAGCAGCTCTCATGGACAGGTCCAAGAGACCCAGTACTTC. This sequence encodes CASSSHGQVQETQYF.

In the case of this clonotype: No conserved phenylalanine or tryptophan ends this CDR3, so it is likely a read error. The chain carries TRBV9 and TRBJ2-7; TRBD1 agrees at 11 bases. Germline V gives CDR1 SGDLS, CDR2 YYNGEE. V shed 2 bases, J shed 4 bases, and the junction held 2 bases outside the gene matches. This CDR3 contains 14 residues. For the CDR3, the DNA is TGTGCCAGCAGCGTCCGGGACAGGGGGTACGAGCAGTACCTC. Protein product: CASSVRDRGYEQYL.

This rearrangement joins TRBV6-5 to TRBJ2-2; D is unclear. CDR1 and CDR2 from the germline V gene are MNHEY and SVGAGI. This CDR3 is built from 17 residues. V gave up 7 bases and J gave up 1 base, with 19 bases separating them. CDR3 in DNA: TGTGCCAGCACCAAAGGGTTCGTCTGGGGGAACACCGGGGAGCTGTTTTTT. This encodes CASTKGFVWGNTGELFF.

There are many counts of this clonotype. This rearrangement joins TRBV19 to TRBJ1-5; D not certain. Per germline, CDR1 LNHDA and CDR2 SQIVND (reference sequence). Trimming stripped 5 bases from V and 4 bases from J, with 12 bases between. The CDR3 is made up of 14 amino acids. The CDR3 protein is CASSFASLNQPQHF. CDR3 nucleotides: TGTGCCAGTAGTTTCGCCAGCTTAAATCAGCCCCAGCATTTT.